This T cell receptor beta chain was found in a study of response to subunit inactivated influenza vaccine. TCRdb reprocessed the RT-PCR reads with MiXCR, giving one entry per CDR3 protein. The data contain 200,000 to 300,000 distinct CDR3 sequences, more than 9% of them singletons. A few counts support this clonotype. V gave up 4 bases and J gave up 9 bases, with 13 bases separating them. This CDR3 region has 13 residues. Germline V gene lookup returns CDR1 LGHDT and CDR2 YNNKEL (reference sequence). The TCR originated in a man aged 45 to 65 who received an inactivated influenza vaccine. The sample in question was non-naive T cells sorted from PBMCs, obtained 14 days before vaccination. The chain employs TRBV3-1 and TRBJ1-5; the D is unclear. The CDR3 DNA reads as TGTGCCAGCAGCCCAAGATCTGGGCCGCCCCAGCATTTT. It translates to CASSPRSGPPQHF.